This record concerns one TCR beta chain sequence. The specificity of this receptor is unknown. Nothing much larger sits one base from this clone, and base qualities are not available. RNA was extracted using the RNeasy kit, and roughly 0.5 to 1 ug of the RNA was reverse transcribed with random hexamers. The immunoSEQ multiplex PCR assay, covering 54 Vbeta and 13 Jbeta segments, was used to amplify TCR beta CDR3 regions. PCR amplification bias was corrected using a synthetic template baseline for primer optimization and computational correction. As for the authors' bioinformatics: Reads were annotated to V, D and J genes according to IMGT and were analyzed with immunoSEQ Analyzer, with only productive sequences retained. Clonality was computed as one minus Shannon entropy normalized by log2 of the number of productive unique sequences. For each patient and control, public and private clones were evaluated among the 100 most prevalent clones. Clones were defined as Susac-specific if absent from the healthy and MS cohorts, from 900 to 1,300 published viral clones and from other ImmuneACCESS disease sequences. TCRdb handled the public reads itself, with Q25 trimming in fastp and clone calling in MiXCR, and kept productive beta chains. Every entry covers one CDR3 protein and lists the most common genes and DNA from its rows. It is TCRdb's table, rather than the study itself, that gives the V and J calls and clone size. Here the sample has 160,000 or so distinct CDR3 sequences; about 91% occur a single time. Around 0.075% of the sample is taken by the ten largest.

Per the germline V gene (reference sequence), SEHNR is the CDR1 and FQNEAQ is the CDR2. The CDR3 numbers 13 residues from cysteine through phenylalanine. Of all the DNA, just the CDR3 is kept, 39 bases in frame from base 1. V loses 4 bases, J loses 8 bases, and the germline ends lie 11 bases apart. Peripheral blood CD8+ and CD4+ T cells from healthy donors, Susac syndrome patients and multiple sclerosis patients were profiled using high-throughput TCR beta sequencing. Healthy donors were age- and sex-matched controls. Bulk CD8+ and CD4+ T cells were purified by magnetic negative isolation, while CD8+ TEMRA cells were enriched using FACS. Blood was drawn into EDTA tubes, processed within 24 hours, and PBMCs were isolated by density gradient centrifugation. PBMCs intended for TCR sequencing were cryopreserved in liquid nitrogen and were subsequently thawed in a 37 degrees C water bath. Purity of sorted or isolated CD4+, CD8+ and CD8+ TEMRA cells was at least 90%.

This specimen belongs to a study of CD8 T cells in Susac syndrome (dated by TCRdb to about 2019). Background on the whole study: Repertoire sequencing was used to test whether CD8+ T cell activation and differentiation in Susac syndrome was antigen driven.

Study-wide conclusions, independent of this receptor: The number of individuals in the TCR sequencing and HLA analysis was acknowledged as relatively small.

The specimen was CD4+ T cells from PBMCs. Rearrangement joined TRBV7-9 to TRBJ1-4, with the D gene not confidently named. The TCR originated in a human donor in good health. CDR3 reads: CASSSRGAEKLFF. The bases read TGTGCCAGCAGCTCCCGGGGAGCCGAAAAACTGTTTTTT.